Shown below are 28 T cell receptor beta chains from a single sample sequenced in a study of cytomegalovirus exposure and HLA in healthy donors. 60 Vbeta and 13 Jbeta primers were used in PCR. Data came from immunoSEQ multiplex PCR; TCRdb stores just in-frame clones and leaves some out. The sample consists of about 120,000 clones, 9.5% of them appearing once. Sequenced input: PBMCs. The receptors were gathered from a man aged 30 to 39 in good health and CMV-seronegative.

This clone was observed a handful of times. The chain has TRBV6-1 and TRBJ2-5; 8 bases match TRBD1. CDR1 and CDR2 from the germline V gene are MNHNS and SASEGT. The V and J ends lost 11 bases and 5 bases, in that order; junction bases with no gene match: 10. This CDR3 is 13 amino acids long. CDR3 amino acids: CAGLMTGEETQYF. DNA of the CDR3: TGTGCCGGCCTCATGACAGGGGAGGAGACCCAGTACTTC.

This rearrangement joins TRBV7-9 to TRBJ2-5; possibly TRBD1 for D (6 bases). From germline, CDR1 is SEHNR and CDR2 FQNEAQ (reference sequence). V dropped 0 bases and J dropped 3 bases, with 11 bases sitting between them. The length of the CDR3 is 15 residues. CDR3 nucleotide sequence: TGTGCCAGCAGCTTAGCCAGTGGACAGAAAGAGACCCAGTACTTC. As protein: CASSLASGQKETQYF.

This clone showed up just a few times. The chain joins TRBV19 to TRBJ1-2; 8 nucleotides agree with TRBD1. J lost 3 bases, V lost 6 bases, and 12 bases had no gene match. The germline CDR1 and CDR2 sequences are LNHDA and SQIVND (reference sequence). This CDR3 comprises 16 residues. This CDR3 is CASSPGYRGSYYGYTF. The CDR3 DNA is TGTGCCAGTAGCCCCGGGTACAGGGGGAGCTACTATGGCTACACCTTC.

This clone was picked up a small number of times. This chain joins TRBV9 and TRBJ2-1; TRBD1 matches 9 bases. The CDR3 has 14 amino acids. CDR1 SGDLS and CDR2 YYNGEE come from the germline V gene. V shed 5 bases and J 7 bases; nucleotides not matched to a gene: 7. The chain's CDR3 is CASSVGTGLNEQFF. The CDR3 region has the DNA TGTGCCAGCAGTGTCGGGACAGGGTTGAATGAGCAGTTCTTC.

This clone showed up just a few times. This chain joins TRBV28 and TRBJ2-1, with 8 nucleotides matching TRBD2. CDR1 is MDHEN, CDR2 SYDVKM, per germline. V shed 3 bases, J shed 0 bases, and the junction held 4 bases outside the gene matches. The CDR3 loop spans 16 amino acids. DNA of the CDR3: TGTGCCAGCAGTTTCCTTAGCGGGATCTCCTACAATGAGCAGTTCTTC. Its protein is CASSFLSGISYNEQFF.

This chain uses TRBV5-6 with TRBJ1-1; possibly TRBD1 for D (6 bases). This CDR3 region has 15 residues. Per the germline V gene, CDR1 is SGHDT and CDR2 is YYEEEE. With 4 bases removed from V and 3 bases from J, the gap between germline ends came to 16 bases. CDR3 in DNA: TGTGCCAGCAGCCACGGGGGGGGCGCAGACACTGAAGCTTTCTTT. Residues: CASSHGGGADTEAFF.

The rearrangement joins TRBV2 to TRBJ1-5; 7 nucleotides line up with TRBD1. CDR1 is SNHLY and CDR2 is FYNNEI in the germline V gene. The CDR3 length is 15 residues. V was pared by 6 bases and J by 2 bases, with 7 bases of the junction left unmatched. This CDR3 is CASREGALGNQPQHF. The CDR3, as DNA: TGTGCCAGCAGAGAGGGGGCTCTGGGCAATCAGCCCCAGCATTTT.

The rearrangement joins TRBV29-1 to TRBJ2-1; 10 bases fit TRBD1. Germline values: CDR1 SQVTM, CDR2 ANQGSEA. The CDR3 covers 12 residues. This CDR3 reads CRAGTGDNEQFF. CDR3 in DNA: TGCAGGGCCGGGACAGGGGACAATGAGCAGTTCTTC.

This chain connects TRBV5-1 to TRBJ2-1; TRBD1 matches at 9 bases. V shed 4 bases and J 4 bases; nucleotides not matched to a gene: 0. The germline gives CDR1 SGHRS, CDR2 YFSETQ. This CDR3 is 13 amino acids long. DNA of the CDR3: TGCGCCAGCAGCGGGACAGGGTACAATGAGCAGTTCTTC. Protein sequence: CASSGTGYNEQFF.

The table lists this clone with a few counts. The chain couples TRBV6-4 to TRBJ1-1; a weak D match, TRBD1 (6 bases). Germline values: CDR1 MRHNA, CDR2 SNTAGT. The CDR3 is made up of 13 amino acids. The V and J ends lost 3 bases and 1 base respectively, with 6 bases between them. The CDR3 loop is CASSEQGNTEAFF. DNA of the CDR3: TGTGCCAGCAGTGAACAGGGGAACACTGAAGCTTTCTTT.

This clone has more than one count but fewer than ten. The rearrangement joins TRBV5-6 to TRBJ2-3; 7 nucleotides match TRBD2. Germline values: CDR1 SGHDT, CDR2 YYEEEE. CDR3 length: 18 amino acids. V lost 0 bases and J lost 0; bases outside the gene matches: 10. The CDR3 DNA reads TGTGCCAGCAGCTTGGAGGCTAGCGGATTTATAAGCACAGATACGCAGTATTTT. Translated, it gives CASSLEASGFISTDTQYF.

The chain recombines TRBV5-1 with TRBJ2-1; 9 nucleotides line up with TRBD1. The ends lost 2 bases at V and 2 bases at J; junction bases unmatched: 8. Germline CDR1 SGHRS, CDR2 YFSETQ. The CDR3 consists of 17 residues. CDR3 in DNA: TGCGCCAGCAGCTTATTGCCAACAGGGGGCGCCTACAATGAGCAGTTCTTC. The encoded protein is CASSLLPTGGAYNEQFF.

V and J are TRBV30 and TRBJ1-2; a weak D match, TRBD1 (6 bases). Trimming stripped 3 bases from V and 4 bases from J, with 12 bases between. CDR3 size: 13 residues. Germline CDR1 reads GTSNPN; CDR2 reads SVGIG (reference sequence). The CDR3, as DNA: TGTGCCTGGAGCCCAGGGGTAGGCTATGGCTACACCTTC. It specifies CAWSPGVGYGYTF.

A few counts support this clone. This chain uses TRBV5-4 with TRBJ2-1, with D possibly TRBD2 on 6 matching bases. V was shortened by 4 bases and J by 2 bases, with 19 bases between the two germline ends. CDR1 SGHNT and CDR2 YYREEE come from the germline V gene (reference sequence). The CDR3 runs to 17 residues. CDR3 protein: CASSPRGWVSTYNEQFF. The CDR3 DNA reads TGTGCCAGCAGCCCACGGGGGTGGGTCAGCACCTACAATGAGCAGTTCTTC.

V gene TRBV7-9 combines with J gene TRBJ2-5; D perhaps matches TRBD2 (6 bases). The CDR3 is made up of 13 amino acids. CDR1 and CDR2 from the germline V gene are SEHNR and FQNEAQ (reference sequence). V dropped 3 bases and J dropped 9 bases, with 14 bases sitting between them. The CDR3 protein is CASSFFGGRAQYF. CDR3 sequence (DNA): TGTGCCAGCAGCTTCTTCGGGGGTCGGGCCCAGTACTTC.

Note on this clone: In this CDR3 the conserved last residue, phenylalanine or tryptophan, is missing, so a read error is likely. The chain joins TRBV5-7 to TRBJ1-4; 7 nucleotides agree with TRBD1. TRBV5-7 is filed as an ORF, its function uncertain. The CDR3 extends over 16 amino acids. CDR3 DNA: TGTGACAGCAGCTTATCAGGGGGGCTAGCTAATGAAAAACTGTTTTTG. The encoded protein is CDSSLSGGLANEKLFL.

This clone has a handful of counts. V gene TRBV19 combines with J gene TRBJ2-3, with a tentative D call TRBD2 (6 bases). This CDR3 spans 13 amino acids. Germline V gene sequence: CDR1 LNHDA, CDR2 SQIVND (reference sequence). The V end lost 7 bases, the J end lost 1 base, and 9 bases lay between the germline ends. The CDR3 is CASIASGTDTQYF. CDR3 DNA sequence: TGTGCCAGTATTGCTAGCGGCACAGATACGCAGTATTTT.

The CDR3 region is CASSKDTNYGYTF. CDR3 DNA: TGTGCCAGCAGTAAGGACACTAACTATGGCTACACCTTC. J is TRBJ1-2 and V is TRBV2, with TRBD1 as a possible D gene (5 bases). The CDR3 runs 13 residues. Germline V gene sequence: CDR1 SNHLY, CDR2 FYNNEI. Trimming removed 5 bases from V and 0 bases from J, with 7 bases in between.

This clone was recorded many times. The rearrangement uses TRBV30 and TRBJ1-6; D is perhaps TRBD1 (6 bases). V lost 4 bases and J 5 bases, leaving 15 bases between the germline ends. The CDR3 is 15 residues long. The germline V gene has CDR1 GTSNPN and CDR2 SVGIG (reference sequence). The CDR3 reads CAWIAGAKNNSPLHF. The DNA of the CDR3 is TGTGCCTGGATCGCAGGGGCGAAAAATAATTCACCCCTCCACTTT. The entire variable domain, with the rest obtained from reference TRBV30 and TRBJ1-6, is as follows: SQTIHQWPATLVQPVGSPLSLECTVEGTSNPNLYWYRQAAGRGLQLLFYSVGIGQISSEVPQNLSASRPQDRQFILSSKKLLLSDSGFYLCAWIAGAKNNSPLHFGNGTRLTVT.

This clone was counted only a few times. The chain combines TRBV7-2 with TRBJ1-2; possible D gene TRBD1, 5 bases. Germline V lookup: CDR1 SGHTA, CDR2 FQGNSA. This CDR3 contains 14 residues. V lost 4 bases and J lost 7, with 16 bases in between. The CDR3 nucleotides read TGTGCCAGCAGCTCTCCTGCCAGGGACTTTGGCTACACCTTC. This sequence encodes CASSSPARDFGYTF.

In this sample, this clone turned up a few times. This chain uses TRBV4-1 with TRBJ2-1, with TRBD2 as a possible D gene (6 bases). The germline V gene has CDR1 MGHRA and CDR2 YSYEKL. CDR3 length: 18 amino acids. The ends were cut back, 1 base at V and 0 bases at J, with 16 bases in the middle. The CDR3 nucleotides are TGCGCCAGCAGCCAAGGCCCCCCGGACTATGACTCCTACAATGAGCAGTTCTTC. Its translation: CASSQGPPDYDSYNEQFF.

This clone was picked up a small number of times. This chain links TRBV30 with TRBJ2-1; 14 nucleotides line up with TRBD2. This CDR3 contains 16 residues. V gave up 2 bases and J gave up 8 bases; unmatched junction bases: 8. From germline, CDR1 is GTSNPN and CDR2 SVGIG (reference sequence). CDR3 residues: CAWSPLGTSGSDEQFF. CDR3 bases: TGTGCCTGGAGTCCCCTAGGGACTAGCGGGAGTGATGAGCAGTTCTTC.

The V gene is TRBV4-3, the J gene TRBJ2-1; a possible D gene is TRBD1 (6 bases). Germline-derived CDR1 and CDR2 are LGHNA and YSLEER. Trimming shortened V by 3 bases and J by 9 bases, and 21 bases separated the two germline ends. CDR3 length: 16 amino acids. CDR3 sequence: CASSHPGTPGGGEQFF. The DNA for the CDR3 is TGCGCCAGCAGCCACCCCGGGACACCTGGGGGTGGTGAGCAGTTCTTC.

This clone came up once. This chain joins TRBV27 and TRBJ2-3; D remains unclear. V lost 1 base, J lost 0 bases, and 5 bases lay in between. The V gene's germline CDR1 is MNHEY and CDR2 SMNVEV (reference sequence). This CDR3 is 14 amino acids long. CDR3 sequence reads: CASSLWPSTDTQYF. In DNA form, the CDR3 reads TGTGCCAGCAGTTTATGGCCTAGCACAGATACGCAGTATTTT.

This clone has more than one count but fewer than ten. The chain employs TRBV27 and TRBJ2-1; 11 nucleotides agree with TRBD1. Trimming cost V 5 bases and J 2 bases; bases outside gene matches: 5. Per germline, CDR1 MNHEY and CDR2 SMNVEV (reference sequence). The CDR3 has 16 amino acids. CDR3 amino acids: CASSPGQGAPYNEQFF. DNA for the CDR3: TGTGCCAGCAGTCCAGGACAGGGGGCTCCCTACAATGAGCAGTTCTTC.

This clone appeared a few times. The chain carries TRBV7-9 and TRBJ1-1; weak D call: TRBD1 (5 bases). There are 15 residues in the CDR3. The V gene's germline CDR1 is SEHNR and CDR2 FQNEAQ (reference sequence). Trimming shortened V by 5 bases and J by 7 bases, and 20 bases separated the two germline ends. CDR3 loop: CASSTPGGKGIEAFF. The CDR3 region has the DNA TGTGCCAGCAGCACCCCCGGGGGGAAGGGGATTGAAGCTTTCTTT. Drawing the rest from reference TRBV7-9 and TRBJ1-1, the complete variable domain is DTGVSQNPRHKITKRGQNVTFRCDPISEHNRLYWYRQTLGQGPEFLTYFQNEAQLEKSRLLSDRFSAERPKGSFSTLEIQRTEQGDSAMYLCASSTPGGKGIEAFFGQGTRLTVV.

The CDR3 DNA sequence: TGCGCCAGCAGCCCCCGGGGACTAGCGGGTACGGGAGATACGCAGTATTTT. The encoded protein is CASSPRGLAGTGDTQYF. The chain combines TRBV5-1 with TRBJ2-3, with TRBD2 matching 12 bases. CDR1 and CDR2 (germline): SGHRS, YFSETQ. This CDR3 is 17 amino acids long. V trimming: 4 bases; J trimming: 5 bases; junction bases outside the gene matches: 11. The full variable domain, completed using reference TRBV5-1 and TRBJ2-3, is KAGVTQTPRYLIKTRGQQVTLSCSPISGHRSVSWYQQTPGQGLQFLFEYFSETQRNKGNFPGRFSGRQFSNSRSEMNVSTLELGDSALYLCASSPRGLAGTGDTQYFGPGTRLTVL.

In the case of this clone: In the same sample, other DNA sequences code for this CDR3. The chain links TRBV7-2 to TRBJ1-1; maybe TRBD1 (5 bases). The V and J ends lost 5 bases and 1 base respectively, with 17 bases between them. In germline, CDR1 is SGHTA, CDR2 FQGNSA. The CDR3 spans 16 residues. The DNA for the CDR3 is TGTGCCAGCAGCCAGACAAGTGGGGCTGGGAACACTGAAGCTTTCTTT. This encodes CASSQTSGAGNTEAFF.